This TCR beta chain was retrieved from a study of control samples from healthy donors and cancer patients. Profiling relied on immunoSEQ multiplex PCR, and the TCRdb table lists in-frame clones only, not all of them. The sample carries about 30,000 clones, approximately 79% recorded once. CDR1 and CDR2 from the germline V gene are SGDLS and YYNGEE. There are 17 residues in the CDR3. After removal of 3 bases from V and 2 bases from J, the junction contained 10 bases not matched to a gene. By its share, this clone is medium-sized. V and J are TRBV9 and TRBJ1-2, with 10 bases identical to TRBD1. The source material was PBMCs. The receptor was isolated from a man in his 60s with head and neck cancer. The CDR3, as DNA: TGTGCCAGCAGCGCCCCGGGACAGGGGAATATCAACTATGGCTACACCTTC. It is translated as CASSAPGQGNINYGYTF.